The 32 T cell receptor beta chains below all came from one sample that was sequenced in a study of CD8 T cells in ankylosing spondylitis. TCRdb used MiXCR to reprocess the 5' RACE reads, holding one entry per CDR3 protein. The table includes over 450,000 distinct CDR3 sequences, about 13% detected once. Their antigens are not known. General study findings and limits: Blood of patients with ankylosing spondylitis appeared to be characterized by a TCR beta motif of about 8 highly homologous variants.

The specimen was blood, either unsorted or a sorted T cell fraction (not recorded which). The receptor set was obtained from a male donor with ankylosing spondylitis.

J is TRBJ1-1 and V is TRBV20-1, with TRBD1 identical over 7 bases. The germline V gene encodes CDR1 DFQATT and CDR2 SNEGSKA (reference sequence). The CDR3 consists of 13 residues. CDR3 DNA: TGCAGCACCCAGGGGGTGGCTTACACTGAAGCTTTCTTT. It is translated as CSTQGVAYTEAFF.

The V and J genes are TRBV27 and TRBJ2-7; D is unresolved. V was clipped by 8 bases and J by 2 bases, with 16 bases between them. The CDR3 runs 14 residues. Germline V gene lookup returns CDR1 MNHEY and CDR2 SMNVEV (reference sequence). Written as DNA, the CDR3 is TGTGCCAGCGGTCCGGGTGGCGAGGCCTACGAGCAGTACGTC. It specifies CASGPGGEAYEQYV.

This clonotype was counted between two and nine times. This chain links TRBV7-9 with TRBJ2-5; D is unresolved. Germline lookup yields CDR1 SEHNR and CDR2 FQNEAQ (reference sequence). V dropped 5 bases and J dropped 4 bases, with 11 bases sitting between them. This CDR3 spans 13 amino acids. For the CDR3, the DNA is TGTGCCAGCAGCCTAGAAACCGGAGAGACCCAGTACTTC. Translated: CASSLETGETQYF.

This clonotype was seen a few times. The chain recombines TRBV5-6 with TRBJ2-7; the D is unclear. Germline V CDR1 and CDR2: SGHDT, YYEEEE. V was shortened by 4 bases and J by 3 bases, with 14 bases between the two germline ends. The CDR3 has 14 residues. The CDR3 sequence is CASSRPGSIYEQYF. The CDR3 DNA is TGTGCCAGCAGCCGGCCAGGTTCCATCTACGAGCAGTACTTC.

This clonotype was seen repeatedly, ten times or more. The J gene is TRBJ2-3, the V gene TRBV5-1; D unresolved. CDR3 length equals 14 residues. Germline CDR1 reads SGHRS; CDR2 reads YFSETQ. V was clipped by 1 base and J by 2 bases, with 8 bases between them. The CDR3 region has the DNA TGCGCCAGCAGCTTGATGGCCAACACAGATACGCAGTATTTT. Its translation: CASSLMANTDTQYF.

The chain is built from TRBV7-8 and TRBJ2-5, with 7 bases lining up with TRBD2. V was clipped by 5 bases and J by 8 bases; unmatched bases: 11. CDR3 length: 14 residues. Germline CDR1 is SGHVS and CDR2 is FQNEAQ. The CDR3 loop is CASSAQRGVGTQYF. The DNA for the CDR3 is TGTGCCAGCAGCGCCCAGCGGGGAGTGGGAACCCAGTACTTC.

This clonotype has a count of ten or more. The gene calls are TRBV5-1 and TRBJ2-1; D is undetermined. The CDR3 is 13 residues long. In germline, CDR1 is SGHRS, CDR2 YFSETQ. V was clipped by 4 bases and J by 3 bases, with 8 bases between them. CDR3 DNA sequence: TGCGCCAGCAGCCCGACCTTCTACAATGAGCAGTTCTTC. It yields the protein CASSPTFYNEQFF.

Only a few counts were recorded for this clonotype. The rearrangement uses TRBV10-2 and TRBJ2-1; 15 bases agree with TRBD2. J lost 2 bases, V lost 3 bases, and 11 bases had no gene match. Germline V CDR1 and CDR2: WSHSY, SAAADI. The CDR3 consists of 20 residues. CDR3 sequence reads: CASSEYTPGLAGGTYNEQFF. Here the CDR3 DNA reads TGCGCCAGCAGTGAATACACACCGGGACTAGCGGGAGGTACCTACAATGAGCAGTTCTTC.

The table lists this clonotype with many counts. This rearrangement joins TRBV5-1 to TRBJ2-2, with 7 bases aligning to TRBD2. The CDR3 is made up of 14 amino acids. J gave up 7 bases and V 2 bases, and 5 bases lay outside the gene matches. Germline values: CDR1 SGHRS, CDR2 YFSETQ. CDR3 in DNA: TGCGCCAGCAGCTTTGGACTAGTCGGCGGGGAGCTGTTTTTT. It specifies CASSFGLVGGELFF.

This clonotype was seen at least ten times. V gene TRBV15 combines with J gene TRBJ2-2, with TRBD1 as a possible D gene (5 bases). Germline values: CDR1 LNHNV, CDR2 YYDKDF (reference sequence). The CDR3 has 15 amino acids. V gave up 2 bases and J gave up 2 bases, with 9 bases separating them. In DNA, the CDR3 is TGTGCCACCAGCAGACTGGACAAAAACACCGGGGAGCTGTTTTTT. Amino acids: CATSRLDKNTGELFF. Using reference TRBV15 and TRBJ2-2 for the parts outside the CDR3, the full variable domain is DAMVIQNPRYQVTQFGKPVTLSCSQTLNHNVMYWYQQKSSQAPKLLFHYYDKDFNNEADTPDNFQSRRPNTSFCFLDIRSPGLGDTAMYLCATSRLDKNTGELFFGEGSRLTVL.

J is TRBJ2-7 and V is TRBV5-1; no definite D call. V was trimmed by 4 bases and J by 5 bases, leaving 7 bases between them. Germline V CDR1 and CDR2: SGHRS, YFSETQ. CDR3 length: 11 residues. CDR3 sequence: CASSGQDEQYF. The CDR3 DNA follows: TGCGCCAGCAGCGGCCAGGACGAGCAGTACTTC.

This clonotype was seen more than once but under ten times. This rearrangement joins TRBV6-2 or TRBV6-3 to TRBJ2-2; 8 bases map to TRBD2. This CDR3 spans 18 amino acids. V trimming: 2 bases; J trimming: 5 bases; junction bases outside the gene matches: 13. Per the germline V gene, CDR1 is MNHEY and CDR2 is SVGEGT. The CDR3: CASSYLDPLAEETGELFF. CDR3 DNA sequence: TGTGCCAGCAGTTACCTGGACCCACTAGCGGAAGAAACCGGGGAGCTGTTTTTT.

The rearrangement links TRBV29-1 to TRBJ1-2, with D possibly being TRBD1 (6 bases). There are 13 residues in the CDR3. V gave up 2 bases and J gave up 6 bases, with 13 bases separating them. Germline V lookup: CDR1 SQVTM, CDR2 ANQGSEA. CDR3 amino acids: CSVERVTGDGYTF. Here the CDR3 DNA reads TGCAGCGTTGAAAGAGTGACAGGAGATGGCTACACCTTC.

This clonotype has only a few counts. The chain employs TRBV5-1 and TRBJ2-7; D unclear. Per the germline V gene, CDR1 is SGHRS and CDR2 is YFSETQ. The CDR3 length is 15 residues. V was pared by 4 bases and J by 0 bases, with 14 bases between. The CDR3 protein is CASSPLAVSSYEQYF. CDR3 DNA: TGCGCCAGCAGCCCCCTTGCGGTGAGCTCCTACGAGCAGTACTTC.

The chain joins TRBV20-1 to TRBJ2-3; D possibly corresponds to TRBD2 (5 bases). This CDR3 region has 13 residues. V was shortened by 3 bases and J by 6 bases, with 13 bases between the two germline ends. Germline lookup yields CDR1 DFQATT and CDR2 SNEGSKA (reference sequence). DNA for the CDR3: TGCAGTGCTAGGCTGCGGGTAAGGGATACGCAGTATTTT. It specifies CSARLRVRDTQYF.

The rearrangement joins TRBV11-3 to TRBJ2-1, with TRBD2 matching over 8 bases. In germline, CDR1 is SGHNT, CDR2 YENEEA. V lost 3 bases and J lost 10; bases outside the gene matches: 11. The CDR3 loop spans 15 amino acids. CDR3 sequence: CASSFLAGKMWEQFF. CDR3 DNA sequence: TGTGCCAGCAGCTTTTTAGCGGGAAAGATGTGGGAGCAGTTCTTC. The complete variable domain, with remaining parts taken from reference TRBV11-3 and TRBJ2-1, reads EAGVVQSPRYKIIEKKQPVAFWCNPISGHNTLYWYLQNLGQGPELLIRYENEEAVDDSQLPKDRFSAERLKGVDSTLKIQPAELGDSAVYLCASSFLAGKMWEQFFGPGTRLTVL.

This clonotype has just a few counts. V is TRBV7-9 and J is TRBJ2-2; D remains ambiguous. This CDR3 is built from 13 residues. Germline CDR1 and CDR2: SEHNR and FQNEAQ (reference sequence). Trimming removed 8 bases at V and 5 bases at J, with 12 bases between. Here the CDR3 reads CASGKLGTGELFF. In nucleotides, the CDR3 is TGTGCCAGCGGGAAGCTAGGTACCGGGGAGCTGTTTTTT.

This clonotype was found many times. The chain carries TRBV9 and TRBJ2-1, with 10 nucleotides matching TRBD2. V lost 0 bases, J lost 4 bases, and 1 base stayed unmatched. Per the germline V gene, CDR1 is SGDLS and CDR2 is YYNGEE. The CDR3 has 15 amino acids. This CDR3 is CASSVEAGGYNEQFF. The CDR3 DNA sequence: TGTGCCAGCAGCGTAGAAGCGGGAGGGTACAATGAGCAGTTCTTC.

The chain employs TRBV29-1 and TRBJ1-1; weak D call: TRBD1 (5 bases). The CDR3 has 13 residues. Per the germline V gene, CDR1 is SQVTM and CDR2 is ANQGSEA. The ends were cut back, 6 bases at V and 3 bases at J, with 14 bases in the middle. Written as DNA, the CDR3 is TGCAGCGTCGAAACGGGGGGGGACACTGAAGCTTTCTTT. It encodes CSVETGGDTEAFF.

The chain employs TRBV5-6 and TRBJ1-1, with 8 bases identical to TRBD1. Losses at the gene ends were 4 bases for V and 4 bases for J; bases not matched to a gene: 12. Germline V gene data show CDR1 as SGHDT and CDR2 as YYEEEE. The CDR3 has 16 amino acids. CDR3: CASSARAGGSGTEAFF. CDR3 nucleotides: TGTGCCAGCAGCGCTCGGGCAGGGGGCTCTGGCACTGAAGCTTTCTTT.

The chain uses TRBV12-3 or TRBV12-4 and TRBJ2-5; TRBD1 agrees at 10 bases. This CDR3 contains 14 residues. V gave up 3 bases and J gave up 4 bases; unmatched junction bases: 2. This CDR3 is CASSLTGGPETQYF. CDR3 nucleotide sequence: TGTGCCAGCAGTTTGACAGGGGGCCCAGAGACCCAGTACTTC.

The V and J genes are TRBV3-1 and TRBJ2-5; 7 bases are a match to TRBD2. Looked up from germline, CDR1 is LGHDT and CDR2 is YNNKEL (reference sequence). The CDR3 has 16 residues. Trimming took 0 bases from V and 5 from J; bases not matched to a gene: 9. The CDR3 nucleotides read TGTGCCAGCAGCCAAGAGGCTAGCGGAGGGTGGGAGACCCAGTACTTC. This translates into CASSQEASGGWETQYF.

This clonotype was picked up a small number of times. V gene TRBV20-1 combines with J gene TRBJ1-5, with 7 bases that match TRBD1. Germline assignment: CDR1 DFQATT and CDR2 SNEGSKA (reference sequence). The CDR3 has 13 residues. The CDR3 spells CSAEGGGGQPQHF. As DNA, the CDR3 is TGCAGCGCGGAAGGGGGCGGTGGTCAGCCCCAGCATTTT.

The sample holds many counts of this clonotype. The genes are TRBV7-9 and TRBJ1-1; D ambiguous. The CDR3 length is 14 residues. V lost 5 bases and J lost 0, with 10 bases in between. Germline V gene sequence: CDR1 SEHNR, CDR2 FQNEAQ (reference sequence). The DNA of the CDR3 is TGTGCCAGCAGCCAATCTACAGTGAACACTGAAGCTTTCTTT. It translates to CASSQSTVNTEAFF. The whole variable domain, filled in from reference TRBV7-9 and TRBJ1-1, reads DTGVSQNPRHKITKRGQNVTFRCDPISEHNRLYWYRQTLGQGPEFLTYFQNEAQLEKSRLLSDRFSAERPKGSFSTLEIQRTEQGDSAMYLCASSQSTVNTEAFFGQGTRLTVV.

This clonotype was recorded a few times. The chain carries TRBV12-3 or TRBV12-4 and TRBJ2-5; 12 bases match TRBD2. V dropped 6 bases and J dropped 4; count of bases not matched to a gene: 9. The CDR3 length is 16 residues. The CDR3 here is CASSQSPGLAGETQYF. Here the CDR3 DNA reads TGTGCCAGCAGCCAGAGTCCGGGACTAGCGGGAGAGACCCAGTACTTC.

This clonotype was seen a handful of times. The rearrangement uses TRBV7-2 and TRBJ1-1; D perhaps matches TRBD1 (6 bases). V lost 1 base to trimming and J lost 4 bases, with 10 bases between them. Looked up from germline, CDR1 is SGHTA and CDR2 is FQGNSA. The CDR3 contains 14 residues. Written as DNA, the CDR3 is TGTGCCAGCAGCTTAGTGCAGGGGCCCACTGAAGCTTTCTTT. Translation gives CASSLVQGPTEAFF.

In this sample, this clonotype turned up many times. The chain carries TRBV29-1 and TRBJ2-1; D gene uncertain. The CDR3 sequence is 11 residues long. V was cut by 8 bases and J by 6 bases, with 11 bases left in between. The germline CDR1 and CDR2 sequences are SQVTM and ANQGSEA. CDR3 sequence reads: CSPRRSNEQFF. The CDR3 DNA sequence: TGCAGCCCCCGGAGATCCAATGAGCAGTTCTTC.

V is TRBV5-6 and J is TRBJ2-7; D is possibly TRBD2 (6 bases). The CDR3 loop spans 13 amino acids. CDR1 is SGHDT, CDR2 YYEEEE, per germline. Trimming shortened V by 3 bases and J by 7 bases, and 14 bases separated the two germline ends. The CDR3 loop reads CASSSPPGSEQYV. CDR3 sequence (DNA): TGTGCCAGCAGCTCCCCCCCCGGGAGTGAGCAGTACGTC.

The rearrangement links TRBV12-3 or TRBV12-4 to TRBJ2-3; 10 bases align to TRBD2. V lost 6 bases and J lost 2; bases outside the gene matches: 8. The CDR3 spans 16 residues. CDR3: CASSPSGRAPTDTQYF. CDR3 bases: TGTGCCAGCAGCCCGAGCGGGAGGGCCCCCACAGATACGCAGTATTTT.

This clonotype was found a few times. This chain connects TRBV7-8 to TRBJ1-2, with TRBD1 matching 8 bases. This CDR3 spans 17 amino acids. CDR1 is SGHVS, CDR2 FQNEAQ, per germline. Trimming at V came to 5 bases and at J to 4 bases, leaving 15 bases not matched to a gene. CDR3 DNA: TGTGCCAGCAGCCCGGCCTATAGGACAGGACAGGGCTATGGCTACACCTTC. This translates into CASSPAYRTGQGYGYTF.

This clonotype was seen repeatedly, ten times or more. This CDR3 is CASSSNGFSNTEAFF. DNA for the CDR3: TGTGCCAGCAGTTCAAATGGATTTTCGAACACTGAAGCTTTCTTT. This chain connects TRBV7-2 to TRBJ1-1; D gene unclear. The CDR3 has 15 amino acids. The ends were cut back, 6 bases at V and 1 base at J, with 15 bases in the middle. Germline lookup yields CDR1 SGHTA and CDR2 FQGNSA.

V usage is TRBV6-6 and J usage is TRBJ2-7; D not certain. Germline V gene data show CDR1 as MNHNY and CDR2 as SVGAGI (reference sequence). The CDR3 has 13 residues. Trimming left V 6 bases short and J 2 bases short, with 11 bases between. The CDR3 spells CASRGINPYEQYV. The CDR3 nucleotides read TGTGCCAGCAGGGGGATAAACCCCTACGAGCAGTACGTC.